The 30 T cell receptor beta chains below were found in one sample sequenced in a study of cytomegalovirus exposure and HLA in healthy donors. Amplification used 60 Vbeta primers and 13 Jbeta primers. Generated by immunoSEQ multiplex PCR, the TCRdb table keeps only in-frame clones and is missing some. This table holds roughly 130,000 clones, around 83% found once. Sequencing used PBMCs. The source of these receptors is a woman under 30 in good health and CMV-seropositive.

V gene TRBV19 combines with J gene TRBJ1-6; the match to TRBD1 covers 8 bases. There are 17 residues in the CDR3. The trim removed 0 bases at V and 8 bases at J, leaving 9 bases unmatched. The germline V gene has CDR1 LNHDA and CDR2 SQIVND (reference sequence). This chain's CDR3 is CASSIDYTQGADSPLHF. The CDR3 bases are TGTGCCAGTAGTATAGATTATACGCAGGGGGCGGATTCACCCCTCCACTTT.

The CDR3 here is CASSIQGANTGELFF. The CDR3 DNA sequence: TGTGCCAGCAGCATCCAGGGGGCAAACACCGGGGAGCTGTTTTTT. The chain employs TRBV11-1 and TRBJ2-2, with TRBD1 matching over 8 bases. CDR1 is SGHAT and CDR2 is FQDESV in the germline V gene (reference sequence). J lost 2 bases, V lost 5 bases, and 4 bases had no gene match. The CDR3 loop spans 15 amino acids.

The rearrangement joins TRBV5-6 to TRBJ2-5; D may be TRBD2 (6 bases). The CDR3 has 15 amino acids. Germline values: CDR1 SGHDT, CDR2 YYEEEE. The germline V and J ends were trimmed by 0 bases and 9 bases, with 18 bases remaining between them. Here the CDR3 DNA reads TGTGCCAGCAGCTTGGTTGGAGGGGTGGGCAGGGCCCAGTACTTC. Amino acids: CASSLVGGVGRAQYF.

The V call is TRBV9, the J call TRBJ2-2, with D perhaps matching TRBD1 (6 bases). The CDR3 is 16 amino acids. Germline values: CDR1 SGDLS, CDR2 YYNGEE. With 0 bases removed from V and 1 base from J, the gap between germline ends came to 10 bases. CDR3 loop: CASSVEGVLNTGELFF. In DNA, the CDR3 is TGTGCCAGCAGCGTAGAGGGGGTATTGAACACCGGGGAGCTGTTTTTT.

This sequence joins TRBV4-1 and TRBJ1-4; no reliable D call. Germline CDR1 is MGHRA and CDR2 is YSYEKL. V dropped 0 bases and J dropped 4 bases, with 12 bases sitting between them. This CDR3 comprises 16 residues. In nucleotides, the CDR3 is TGCGCCAGCAGCCAAGACCCCGGGAGTTTTAATGAAAAACTGTTTTTT. Encoded protein: CASSQDPGSFNEKLFF.

The V call is TRBV7-9, the J call TRBJ2-7, with D possibly matching TRBD1 (5 bases). V lost 5 bases, J lost 7 bases, and 12 bases lay in between. This CDR3 region has 12 residues. CDR1 SEHNR and CDR2 FQNEAQ come from the germline V gene (reference sequence). Here the CDR3 reads CASSPQGEEQYF. As DNA, the CDR3 is TGTGCCAGCAGCCCTCAGGGTGAAGAGCAGTACTTC.

This clone has more than one count but fewer than ten. The CDR3 sequence: CASSLSLAETQYF. The CDR3 region has the DNA TGTGCCAGCAGCTTATCGTTGGCAGAGACCCAGTACTTC. The J gene is TRBJ2-5, the V gene TRBV7-9; D is undetermined. Trimming pared 2 bases from V and 4 bases from J, leaving 8 bases between. Germline CDR1 SEHNR, CDR2 FQNEAQ (reference sequence). This CDR3 is built from 13 residues.

This chain links TRBV30 with TRBJ2-7; D ambiguous. CDR1 GTSNPN and CDR2 SVGIG come from the germline V gene (reference sequence). The CDR3 contains 12 residues. The V end was cut by 4 bases, the J end by 3 bases, with 10 bases between. The CDR3 DNA sequence: TGTGCCTGGACCAGGATGGGCTACGAGCAGTACTTC. Its translation is CAWTRMGYEQYF.

The V gene is TRBV25-1, the J gene TRBJ1-6, with 9 nucleotides matching TRBD1. Germline-derived CDR1 and CDR2 are MGHDK and SYGVNS. Unmatched junction bases numbered 4, after V lost 3 bases and J lost 7 bases. CDR3 length equals 15 residues. The CDR3 DNA reads as TGTGCCAGCAGTGATGGGGGGACAGGGAATTCACCCCTCCACTTT. It specifies CASSDGGTGNSPLHF.

The gene calls are TRBV5-4 and TRBJ1-2, with TRBD1 as a possible D gene (5 bases). This CDR3 is 15 amino acids long. V was trimmed by 4 bases and J by 1 base, leaving 14 bases between them. CDR1 SGHNT and CDR2 YYREEE come from the germline V gene (reference sequence). CDR3 protein: CASSTDGQVNYGYTF. Written as DNA, the CDR3 is TGTGCCAGCAGCACCGACGGACAAGTTAACTATGGCTACACCTTC.

This clone was found once. CDR3 sequence reads: CASSLGQGSQPQHF. CDR3 nucleotide sequence: TGTGCCAGCAGCTTGGGGCAGGGGAGTCAGCCCCAGCATTTT. The chain links TRBV5-6 to TRBJ1-5; D might be TRBD1 (6 bases). The CDR3 covers 14 residues. CDR1 and CDR2 from the germline V gene are SGHDT and YYEEEE. V was trimmed by 0 bases and J by 6 bases, leaving 10 bases between them.

The chain uses TRBV12-5 and TRBJ2-7, with a weak D call TRBD2 (5 bases). CDR1 is LGHNT and CDR2 is FRNRAP in the germline V gene. V was trimmed by 5 bases and J by 0 bases, leaving 8 bases between them. CDR3 size: 13 residues. CDR3 sequence: CASGPSGSYEQYF. The DNA of the CDR3 is TGTGCTAGTGGTCCCAGCGGCTCCTACGAGCAGTACTTC.

The genes are TRBV10-2 and TRBJ1-5; D may be TRBD1 (5 bases). This CDR3 has 14 residues. Per germline, CDR1 WSHSY and CDR2 SAAADI. Deletions cut 4 bases from V and 7 bases from J, with 14 bases between. This chain's CDR3 is CASSVVRVGQPQHF. DNA of the CDR3: TGCGCCAGCAGTGTCGTCAGGGTAGGCCAGCCCCAGCATTTT.

The chain combines TRBV15 with TRBJ2-6; possibly TRBD1 for D (5 bases). The CDR3 is 17 residues long. Germline V CDR1 and CDR2: LNHNV, YYDKDF (reference sequence). The V and J ends lost 5 bases and 4 bases respectively, with 18 bases between them. Here the CDR3 reads CATSPPLGREGANVLTF. The DNA for the CDR3 is TGTGCCACCAGCCCGCCCCTCGGCAGGGAAGGGGCCAACGTCCTGACTTTC.

This clone was picked up a small number of times. This chain links TRBV28 with TRBJ2-3; tentative D call: TRBD2 (6 bases). Per germline, CDR1 MDHEN and CDR2 SYDVKM. V was cut by 5 bases and J by 2 bases, with 14 bases left in between. The CDR3 is 15 residues long. The CDR3 loop reads CASSLPSADTDTQYF. As DNA, the CDR3 is TGTGCCAGCAGTCTACCTAGCGCCGACACAGATACGCAGTATTTT.

The CDR3 sequence: CASSQRDRLTYEQYF. For the CDR3, the DNA is TGTGCCAGCAGCCAGAGAGACAGGCTTACCTACGAGCAGTACTTC. The chain couples TRBV14 to TRBJ2-7; D might be TRBD1 (6 bases). CDR1 and CDR2 (germline): SGHDN, FVKESK. This CDR3 spans 15 amino acids. Trimming left V 3 bases short and J 2 bases short, with 14 bases between.

There are a few counts of this clone. The same CDR3 also results from other DNA sequences found in this sample. This sequence joins TRBV6-5 and TRBJ1-2; D ambiguous. V was pared by 0 bases and J by 7 bases, with 15 bases between. The CDR3 extends over 15 amino acids. Germline CDR1 is MNHEY and CDR2 is SVGAGI. CDR3 region: CASSYSNGSPAGYTF. The CDR3 nucleotides read TGTGCCAGCAGTTACTCGAACGGTAGCCCGGCTGGCTACACCTTC.

The gene calls are TRBV25-1 and TRBJ1-4; possibly TRBD1 for D (5 bases). The V gene lost 7 bases and the J gene lost 8 bases, with 14 bases spanning the gap. This CDR3 is 13 amino acids long. Germline lookup yields CDR1 MGHDK and CDR2 SYGVNS. The CDR3: CASMGGVKEKLFF. The CDR3 nucleotides are TGTGCCAGCATGGGGGGGGTCAAGGAAAAACTGTTTTTT.

This chain uses TRBV19 with TRBJ1-5; D unresolved. CDR1 is LNHDA, CDR2 SQIVND, per germline (reference sequence). The CDR3 length is 12 residues. The V gene lost 3 bases and the J gene lost 11 bases, with 11 bases spanning the gap. Here the CDR3 reads CASSIPSTAQHF. CDR3 coding DNA: TGTGCCAGTAGTATTCCATCAACAGCCCAGCATTTT. Using reference TRBV19 and TRBJ1-5 for the parts outside the CDR3, the full variable domain is DGGITQSPKYLFRKEGQNVTLSCEQNLNHDAMYWYRQDPGQGLRLIYYSQIVNDFQKGDIAEGYSVSREKKESFPLTVTSAQKNPTAFYLCASSIPSTAQHFGDGTRLSIL.

With regard to this clone: Other DNA sequences from this sample encode an identical CDR3 as well. The chain carries TRBV11-2 and TRBJ1-6; D remains unclear. The ends were cut back, 0 bases at V and 7 bases at J, with 4 bases in the middle. The CDR3 contains 13 residues. Germline CDR1 is SGHAT and CDR2 is FQNNGV. For the CDR3, the DNA is TGTGCCAGCAGCTTAGACAGGAATTCACCCCTCCACTTT. Translation: CASSLDRNSPLHF.

J is TRBJ1-2 and V is TRBV6-5; D gene uncertain. Germline assignment: CDR1 MNHEY and CDR2 SVGAGI. V dropped 7 bases and J dropped 1 base, with 16 bases sitting between them. The CDR3 length is 15 residues. The CDR3 DNA reads TGTGCCAGCACCCCGGGGATGTTCGGTAACTATGGCTACACCTTC. Its protein product is CASTPGMFGNYGYTF.

The genes are TRBV10-1 and TRBJ2-3; weak D call: TRBD2 (6 bases). Germline V CDR1 and CDR2: WNHNN, SYGVQD (reference sequence). The CDR3 loop spans 17 amino acids. V lost 2 bases to trimming and J lost 0 bases, with 15 bases between them. CDR3 sequence: CASSEPLGGGSTDTQYF. CDR3 in DNA: TGCGCCAGCAGTGAGCCCCTCGGTGGGGGGAGCACAGATACGCAGTATTTT.

This clone was observed a handful of times. The rearrangement links TRBV6-1 to TRBJ2-3; TRBD2 matches at 7 bases. The CDR3 is 15 residues long. Per germline, CDR1 MNHNS and CDR2 SASEGT. Trimming cost V 6 bases and J 3 bases; bases outside gene matches: 9. The CDR3 sequence is CASSGTTVGTDTQYF. The CDR3 coding sequence is TGTGCCAGCAGCGGGACTACGGTTGGTACAGATACGCAGTATTTT.

This chain links TRBV5-4 with TRBJ1-6; a weak D match, TRBD1 (5 bases). This CDR3 is 14 amino acids long. The germline V gene encodes CDR1 SGHNT and CDR2 YYREEE (reference sequence). The V end lost 0 bases, the J end lost 11 bases, and 12 bases lay between the germline ends. The CDR3 bases are TGTGCCAGCAGCTTGGCTACTCAGGGTCCACCCCTCCACTTT. Its translation is CASSLATQGPPLHF.

This sequence joins TRBV28 and TRBJ2-6; D ambiguous. The CDR3 totals 15 residues. V dropped 10 bases and J dropped 4 bases, with 17 bases sitting between them. Germline CDR1 is MDHEN and CDR2 is SYDVKM. The CDR3 loop is CATCGSLAGANVLTF. In DNA form, the CDR3 reads TGTGCCACCTGCGGATCCCTCGCCGGGGCCAACGTCCTGACTTTC.

The table lists this clone with a count of one. This chain connects TRBV5-4 to TRBJ2-3; 12 bases map to TRBD2. CDR1 SGHNT and CDR2 YYREEE come from the germline V gene (reference sequence). This CDR3 is 16 amino acids long. With V trimmed by 2 bases and J by 6 bases, 7 bases remained unmatched. The CDR3 reads CASSFRLAGAGDTQYF. CDR3 in DNA: TGTGCCAGCAGCTTCCGACTAGCGGGGGCGGGGGATACGCAGTATTTT.

The chain employs TRBV6-6 and TRBJ1-1, with 7 bases matching TRBD1. The CDR3 is 15 amino acids. Per the germline V gene, CDR1 is MNHNY and CDR2 is SVGAGI (reference sequence). V lost 3 bases, J lost 5 bases, and 9 bases stayed unmatched. The CDR3 region has the DNA TGTGCCAGCAGTTATTCCCGACCAGGGGGAACTGAAGCTTTCTTT. Translation gives CASSYSRPGGTEAFF.

This rearrangement joins TRBV6-5 to TRBJ1-2; TRBD1 is a possible D gene (5 bases). Trimming pared 5 bases from V and 4 bases from J, leaving 14 bases between. Germline lookup yields CDR1 MNHEY and CDR2 SVGAGI. The CDR3 extends over 14 amino acids. DNA for the CDR3: TGTGCCAGCAGTCGCCTTCAGGGCGGCTATGGCTACACCTTC. It is translated as CASSRLQGGYGYTF.

The CDR3 protein is CASSVIAGTTINIQYF. CDR3 nucleotides: TGTGCCAGTAGTGTCATAGCCGGGACTACCATAAACATTCAGTACTTC. The chain recombines TRBV19 with TRBJ2-4, with 7 positions matching TRBD2. Trimming took 5 bases from V and 6 from J; bases not matched to a gene: 13. From germline, CDR1 is LNHDA and CDR2 SQIVND (reference sequence). This CDR3 comprises 16 residues.

This chain connects TRBV29-1 to TRBJ1-1; D gene ambiguous. Germline V CDR1 and CDR2: SQVTM, ANQGSEA. Trimming took 3 bases from V and 3 from J, leaving 5 bases between them. There are 11 residues in the CDR3. The CDR3 here is CSVDRYTEAFF. For the CDR3, the DNA is TGCAGCGTTGATCGTTACACTGAAGCTTTCTTT.